This TCR beta chain was recorded in a study of T-cell memory formation after mild COVID-19. This CDR3 spans 12 amino acids. V was trimmed by 8 bases and J by 1 base, leaving 11 bases between them. Germline assignment: CDR1 SQVTM and CDR2 ANQGSEA. There are a few counts of this clonotype. MiXCR, applied by TCRdb to the 5' RACE reads, yields one record per CDR3 protein. The profile shows roughly 80,000 distinct CDR3 sequences, roughly 23% of them singletons. This rearrangement joins TRBV29-1 to TRBJ2-5, with D perhaps TRBD1 (6 bases). Sequenced sample: PBMCs or a T cell subset sorted from them (not recorded which). This TCR came from a man younger than 35 who had mild COVID-19 (a few samples of this study predate the infection). Cell type and time point are not known. The CDR3 DNA reads TGCAGCAGCTACAGGGCCCAAGAGACCCAGTACTTC. This sequence encodes CSSYRAQETQYF.